A single sample gave rise to the 10 T cell receptor beta chains below, sequenced in a study of cytomegalovirus exposure and HLA in healthy donors. Amplification used 60 Vbeta primers and 13 Jbeta primers. Assay used: immunoSEQ multiplex PCR; TCRdb lists only in-frame clones, some missing. The sample lists 200,000 or so clones, less than 85% seen once, with 0.6% to 0.7% in the top ten. Sequenced input: PBMCs. The receptor set was obtained from a young man in good health and CMV-seronegative.

This chain uses TRBV10-3 with TRBJ2-2; 12 positions match TRBD2. V was pared by 6 bases and J by 10 bases, with 9 bases of the junction left unmatched. The germline V gene has CDR1 ENHRY and CDR2 SYGVKD. There are 15 residues in the CDR3. The CDR3 sequence is CAIRPGLAGTVELFF. CDR3 nucleotide sequence: TGTGCCATCAGACCCGGACTAGCGGGAACAGTGGAGCTGTTTTTT.

V is TRBV2 and J is TRBJ2-2; 10 nucleotides line up with TRBD1. The V gene's germline CDR1 is SNHLY and CDR2 FYNNEI. V gave up 5 bases and J gave up 1 base; unmatched junction bases: 7. The CDR3 extends over 17 amino acids. The CDR3 reads CASSYWDRGGNTGELFF. CDR3 DNA: TGTGCCAGCAGTTATTGGGACAGGGGCGGGAACACCGGGGAGCTGTTTTTT. Full variable domain (missing parts from reference TRBV2 and TRBJ2-2): EPEVTQTPSHQVTQMGQEVILRCVPISNHLYFYWYRQILGQKVEFLVSFYNNEISEKSEIFDDQFSVERPDGSNFTLKIRSTKLEDSAMYFCASSYWDRGGNTGELFFGEGSRLTVL.

The genes are TRBV5-1 and TRBJ2-1; TRBD1 is a possible D gene (7 bases). This CDR3 has 13 residues. Germline values: CDR1 SGHRS, CDR2 YFSETQ. The V gene lost 4 bases and the J gene lost 5 bases, with 10 bases spanning the gap. CDR3 sequence reads: CASSAGQNNEQFF. CDR3 nucleotide sequence: TGCGCCAGCAGCGCGGGACAGAACAATGAGCAGTTCTTC.

This chain connects TRBV4-1 to TRBJ2-5; D may be TRBD1 (5 bases). Trimming removed 3 bases from V and 1 base from J, with 9 bases in between. The CDR3 loop spans 14 amino acids. Germline loops: CDR1 MGHRA, CDR2 YSYEKL. In nucleotides, the CDR3 is TGCGCCAGCAGCCAGGGGCTAGTCCAAGAGACCCAGTACTTC. Translated, it gives CASSQGLVQETQYF.

This sequence joins TRBV6-5 and TRBJ2-3, with TRBD2 matching 7 bases. CDR1 MNHEY and CDR2 SVGAGI come from the germline V gene. Trimming at V came to 5 bases and at J to 0 bases, leaving 2 bases not matched to a gene. This CDR3 has 14 amino acids. CDR3 sequence (DNA): TGTGCCAGCAGTCTAGCGGAAAGCACAGATACGCAGTATTTT. Its translation is CASSLAESTDTQYF.

The chain employs TRBV11-2 and TRBJ2-2; 7 bases match TRBD2. The CDR3 contains 19 residues. The J segment lost 2 bases and the V segment lost 5 bases, leaving 17 bases of the junction unmatched. Germline lookup yields CDR1 SGHAT and CDR2 FQNNGV. The CDR3 loop reads CASSGVRTGTKANTGELFF. In nucleotides, the CDR3 is TGTGCCAGCAGCGGAGTTAGGACCGGGACTAAAGCCAACACCGGGGAGCTGTTTTTT.

A few counts support this clone. The chain uses TRBV18 and TRBJ1-2, with TRBD1 as a possible D gene (6 bases). V gave up 2 bases and J gave up 4 bases, with 14 bases separating them. The V gene's germline CDR1 is KGHSH and CDR2 LQKENI. The CDR3 length is 15 residues. The CDR3 nucleotides read TGTGCCAGCTCACCAGAGGGGGAAAGCGGCTATGGCTACACCTTC. It translates to CASSPEGESGYGYTF.

This chain connects TRBV6-1 to TRBJ2-7; TRBD2 aligns across 8 bases. V lost 10 bases, J lost 2 bases, and 13 bases stayed unmatched. This CDR3 has 15 amino acids. CDR1 MNHNS and CDR2 SASEGT come from the germline V gene. CDR3 DNA sequence: TGTGCCACCAGGTTACTAGCGGCTCTTACCTACGAGCAGTACTTC. This gives the protein CATRLLAALTYEQYF.

Only one count was recorded for this clone. Other nucleotide sequences in the sample specify the same CDR3. The chain is built from TRBV11-2 and TRBJ2-3; weak D call: TRBD2 (6 bases). V lost 5 bases and J 0 bases, leaving 9 bases between the germline ends. The CDR3 extends over 14 amino acids. Germline V CDR1 and CDR2: SGHAT, FQNNGV. The CDR3 sequence: CASSPGTSTDTQYF. CDR3 DNA: TGTGCCAGCAGCCCCGGGACTAGCACAGATACGCAGTATTTT.

This clone was detected a few times. The chain employs TRBV10-1 and TRBJ1-1; 9 positions agree with TRBD1. This CDR3 region has 12 residues. Germline CDR1 reads WNHNN; CDR2 reads SYGVQD (reference sequence). Losses at the gene ends were 10 bases for V and 5 bases for J; bases not matched to a gene: 5. The CDR3 is CAIPQGATEAFF. In DNA, the CDR3 is TGCGCCATCCCACAGGGGGCTACTGAAGCTTTCTTT.